The T cell receptor (beta chain) under discussion was sequenced for a study of cytomegalovirus exposure and HLA in healthy donors. The PCR used 60 Vbeta and 13 Jbeta primers. Here immunoSEQ multiplex PCR was the method, and the copy in TCRdb shows in-frame clones only, minus some. The sample records around 53,000 clones, roughly 73% being singletons. Germline V CDR1 and CDR2: LNHDA, SQIVND (reference sequence). With 5 bases clipped from V and 3 bases from J, the junction kept 3 bases outside the gene matches. This CDR3 comprises 14 residues. This sequence originates from a man aged 18 to 29 in good health and CMV-seronegative. The J gene is TRBJ1-1, the V gene TRBV19; 10 nucleotides align to TRBD1. The material sequenced was PBMCs. CDR3 DNA sequence: TGTGCCAGTAGTGGGACAGGGGATTACACTGAAGCTTTCTTT. It codes for CASSGTGDYTEAFF.